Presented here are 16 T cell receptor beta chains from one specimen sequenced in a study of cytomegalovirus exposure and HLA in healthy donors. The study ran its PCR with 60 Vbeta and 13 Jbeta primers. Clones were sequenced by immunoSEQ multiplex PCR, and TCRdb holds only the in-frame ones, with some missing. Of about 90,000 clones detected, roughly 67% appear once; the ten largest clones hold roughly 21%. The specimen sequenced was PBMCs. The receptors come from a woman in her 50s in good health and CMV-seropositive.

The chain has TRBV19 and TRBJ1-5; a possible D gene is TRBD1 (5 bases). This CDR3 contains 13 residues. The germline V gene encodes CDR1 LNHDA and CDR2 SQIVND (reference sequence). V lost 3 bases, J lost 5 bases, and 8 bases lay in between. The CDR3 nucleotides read TGTGCCAGTAGTATGATAGGGGATCAGCCCCAGCATTTT. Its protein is CASSMIGDQPQHF.

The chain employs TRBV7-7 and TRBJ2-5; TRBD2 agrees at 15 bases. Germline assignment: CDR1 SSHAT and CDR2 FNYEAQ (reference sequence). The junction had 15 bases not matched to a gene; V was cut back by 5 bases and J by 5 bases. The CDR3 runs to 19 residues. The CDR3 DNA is TGTGCCAGCAGCCCCCAGGAGAGGACTAGCGGGGGGGCCTGGGAGACCCAGTACTTC. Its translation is CASSPQERTSGGAWETQYF.

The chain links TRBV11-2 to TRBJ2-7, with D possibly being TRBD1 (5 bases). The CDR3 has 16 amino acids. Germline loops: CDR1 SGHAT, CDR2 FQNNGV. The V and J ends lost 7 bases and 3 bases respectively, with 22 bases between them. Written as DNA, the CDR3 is TGTGCCAGCACCCAGAGGATGCAGGGTGGGGTCTACGAGCAGTACTTC. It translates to CASTQRMQGGVYEQYF.

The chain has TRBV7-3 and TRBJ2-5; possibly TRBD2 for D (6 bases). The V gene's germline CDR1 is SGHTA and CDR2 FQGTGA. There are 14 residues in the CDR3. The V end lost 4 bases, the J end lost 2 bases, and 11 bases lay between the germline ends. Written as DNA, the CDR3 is TGTGCCAGCAGCTCCGGGGGAGGTCAAGAGACCCAGTACTTC. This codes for CASSSGGGQETQYF.

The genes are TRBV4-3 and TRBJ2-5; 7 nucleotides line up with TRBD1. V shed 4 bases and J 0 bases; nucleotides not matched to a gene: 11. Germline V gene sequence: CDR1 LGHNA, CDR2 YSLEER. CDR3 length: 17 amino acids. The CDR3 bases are TGCGCCAGCAGCCCCGGGGCAGGGGGAAGCCACCAAGAGACCCAGTACTTC. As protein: CASSPGAGGSHQETQYF.

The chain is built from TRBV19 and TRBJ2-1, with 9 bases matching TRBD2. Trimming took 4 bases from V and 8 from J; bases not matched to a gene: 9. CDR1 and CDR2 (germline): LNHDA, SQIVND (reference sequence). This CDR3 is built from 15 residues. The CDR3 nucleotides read TGTGCCAGTAGTACCATAGCGGGGGAGGTGCATGAGCAGTTCTTC. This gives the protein CASSTIAGEVHEQFF. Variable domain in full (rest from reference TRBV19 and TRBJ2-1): DGGITQSPKYLFRKEGQNVTLSCEQNLNHDAMYWYRQDPGQGLRLIYYSQIVNDFQKGDIAEGYSVSREKKESFPLTVTSAQKNPTAFYLCASSTIAGEVHEQFFGPGTRLTVL.

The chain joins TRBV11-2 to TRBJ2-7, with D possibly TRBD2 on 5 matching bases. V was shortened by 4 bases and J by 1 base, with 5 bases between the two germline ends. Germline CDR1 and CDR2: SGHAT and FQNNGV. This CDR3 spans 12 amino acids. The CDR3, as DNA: TGTGCCAGCAGCTCGGGGTCCTACGAGCAGTACTTC. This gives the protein CASSSGSYEQYF.

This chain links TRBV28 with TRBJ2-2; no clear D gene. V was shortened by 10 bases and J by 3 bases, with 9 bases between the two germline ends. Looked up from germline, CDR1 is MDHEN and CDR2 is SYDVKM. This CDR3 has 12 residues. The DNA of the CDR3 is TGTGCCACCCCAGTTGACACCGGGGAGCTGTTTTTT. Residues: CATPVDTGELFF. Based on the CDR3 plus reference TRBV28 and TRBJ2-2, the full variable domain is DVKVTQSSRYLVKRTGEKVFLECVQDMDHENMFWYRQDPGLGLRLIYFSYDVKMKEKGDIPEGYSVSREKKERFSLILESASTNQTSMYLCATPVDTGELFFGEGSRLTVL.

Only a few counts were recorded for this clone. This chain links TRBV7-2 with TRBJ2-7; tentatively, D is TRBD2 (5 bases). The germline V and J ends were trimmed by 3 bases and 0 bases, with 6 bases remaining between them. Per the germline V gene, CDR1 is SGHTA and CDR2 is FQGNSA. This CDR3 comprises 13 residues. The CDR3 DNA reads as TGTGCCAGCAGCTTCGGGAACTCCTACGAGCAGTACTTC. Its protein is CASSFGNSYEQYF.

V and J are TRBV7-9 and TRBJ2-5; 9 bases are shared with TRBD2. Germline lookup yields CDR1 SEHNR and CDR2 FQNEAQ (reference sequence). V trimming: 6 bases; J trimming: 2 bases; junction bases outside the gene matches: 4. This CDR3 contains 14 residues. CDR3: CASRRGGAQETQYF. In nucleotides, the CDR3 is TGTGCCAGCAGACGCGGGGGGGCTCAAGAGACCCAGTACTTC.

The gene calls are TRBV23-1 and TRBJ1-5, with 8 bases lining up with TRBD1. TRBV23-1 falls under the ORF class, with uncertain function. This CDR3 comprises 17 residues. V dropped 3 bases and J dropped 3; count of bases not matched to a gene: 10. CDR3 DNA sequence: TGCGCCAGCAGTCACCCGGGACAGGAAAACTACAATCAGCCCCAGCATTTT. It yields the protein CASSHPGQENYNQPQHF.

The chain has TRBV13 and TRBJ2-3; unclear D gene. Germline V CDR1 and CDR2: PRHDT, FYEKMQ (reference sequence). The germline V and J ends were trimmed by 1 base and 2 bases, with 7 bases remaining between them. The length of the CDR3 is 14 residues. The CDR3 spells CASSLDYYTDTQYF. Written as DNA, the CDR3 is TGTGCCAGCAGCTTAGACTACTACACAGATACGCAGTATTTT.

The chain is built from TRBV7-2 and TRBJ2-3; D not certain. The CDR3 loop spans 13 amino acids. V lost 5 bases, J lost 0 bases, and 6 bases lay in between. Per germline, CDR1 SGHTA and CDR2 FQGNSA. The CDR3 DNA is TGTGCCAGCAGCCTCCAGAGCACAGATACGCAGTATTTT. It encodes CASSLQSTDTQYF.

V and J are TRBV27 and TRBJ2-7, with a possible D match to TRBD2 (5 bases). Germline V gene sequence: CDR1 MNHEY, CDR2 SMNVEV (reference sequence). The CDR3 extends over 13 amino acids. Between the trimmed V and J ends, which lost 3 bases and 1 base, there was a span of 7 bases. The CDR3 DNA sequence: TGTGCCAGCAGTTTCGGGGTATCCTACGAGCAGTACTTC. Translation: CASSFGVSYEQYF.

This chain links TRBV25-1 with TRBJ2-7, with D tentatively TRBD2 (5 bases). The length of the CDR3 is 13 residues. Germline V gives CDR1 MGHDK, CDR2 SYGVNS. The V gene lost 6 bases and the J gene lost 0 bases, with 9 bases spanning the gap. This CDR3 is CASSLTISYEQYF. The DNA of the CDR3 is TGTGCCAGCAGCCTGACTATCTCCTACGAGCAGTACTTC.

The DNA of the CDR3 is TGCGCCAGCAGCTTGACTCCAGGGTCAGAGACCCAGTACTTC. Amino acids: CASSLTPGSETQYF. This sequence joins TRBV5-1 and TRBJ2-5; D may be TRBD1 (5 bases). This CDR3 is built from 14 residues. Trimming stripped 1 base from V and 4 bases from J, with 11 bases between. CDR1 and CDR2 from the germline V gene are SGHRS and YFSETQ. Full variable domain (outside the CDR3, taken from reference TRBV5-1 and TRBJ2-5): KAGVTQTPRYLIKTRGQQVTLSCSPISGHRSVSWYQQTPGQGLQFLFEYFSETQRNKGNFPGRFSGRQFSNSRSEMNVSTLELGDSALYLCASSLTPGSETQYFGPGTRLLVL.